The TCR beta chain under discussion was sequenced for a study of OX40 agonist ivuxolimab in advanced cancers. The study in broad terms: The costimulatory receptor OX40 (CD134) was targeted by ivuxolimab, a fully human IgG2 agonistic monoclonal antibody. In the dose-escalation cohort, roughly four fifths of patients were male, and the mean age was approximately 60 years, with a range of roughly 23 to 85. Among the roughly 50 dose-escalation patients, some 20 had hepatocellular carcinoma, around 15 melanoma, 9 renal cell carcinoma and 9 head and neck cancer. Partial responses occurred in three dose-escalation patients, of whom one had hepatocellular carcinoma and two had cutaneous melanoma. The paper describes the monotherapy dose-escalation part (N of about 47 patients) of the phase I trial of ivuxolimab. The point of sequencing TCRbeta in the periphery was to test whether ivuxolimab changed TCR sequence diversity and drove clonal T-cell expansion. Intravenous ivuxolimab was administered to patients every 2 weeks at six dose levels: 0.01, 0.1, 0.3, 1.5, 3 and 10 mg/kg. Patients were allowed to have had prior anti-PD-1, anti-PD-L1 or anti-CTLA-4 therapy, and about 40% of the dose-escalation patients had been treated with checkpoint inhibitors.

CDR1 and CDR2, looked up from the germline V gene (reference sequence), are SGHNT and YYREEE. The CDR3, from cysteine to phenylalanine, totals 15 residues. CDR3 DNA is the only sequence kept; it has 45 bases, read in frame from the first base. A distance of 14 bases separates the germline ends of V and J, which lose 2 bases and 3 bases respectively. Overall study outcomes, separate from this receptor: Clonal expansion of both CD4+ and CD8+ blood T cells was observed from baseline to week 6 at doses 0.1 to 3.0 mg/kg. Low levels of normalized T-cell clonal expansion were also shown by some nonresponding patients. The antigen specificity of the peripheral T cells that underwent clonal expansion was not determined. In the 0.1-3.0 mg/kg groups, partial responders had among the lowest normalized peripheral clonal expansion, particularly in CD8+ T cells. After ivuxolimab, more expanded clones were found on average in CD8+ T cells than in CD4+ T cells.

To sequence the TCRbeta CDR3 region, genomic DNA was isolated from the sorted cells. The immunoSEQ Assay was used for sequencing of TCRbeta CDR3 regions. Drawn from immuneACCESS, this table holds only the in-frame rearrangements with V and J called that TCRdb kept. Clones are partly lost; checked studies trace under half to an unresolved V gene and leave the rest unexplained. For this sample there are 38,000 or so clones; about 87% appear just once. Clones ranked in the top ten supply roughly 3.6% of the sample. The trial excluded patients who had a history of autoimmune disease or were on systemic immunosuppression. Peripheral blood for TCR sequencing was drawn from every dose cohort at baseline, at cycle 4 day 1 and at cycle 7 day 1. Samples came from an open-label, multicenter, first-in-human phase I dose-escalation trial of ivuxolimab. Adults with locally advanced or metastatic head and neck squamous cell, hepatocellular, melanoma or renal cell carcinoma were enrolled in the trial. Before TCR sequencing, CD4+ T cells and CD8+ T cells were sorted from peripheral blood as separate populations.

On this clone itself: Its cognate antigen has yet to be identified. The input lacks base qualities; no much larger clone sits a single base away.

The chain is encoded by TRBV5-4 joined to TRBJ1-1; TRBD1 might be the D gene, on 6 matching bases. The source is an adult with an advanced solid tumor such as melanoma, head and neck, liver or kidney cancer. The sample consisted of CD4+ or CD8+ T cells sorted from blood, taken in a trial of the OX40 agonist ivuxolimab. The nucleotide sequence is given as TGTGCCAGCAGCTTCGGCCGGGACATATACACTGAAGCTTTCTTT. It specifies CASSFGRDIYTEAFF.